Listed below are T cell receptor beta chains from one sample, sequenced in a study of T cell changes during pregnancy in multiple sclerosis. Assay: immunoSEQ multiplex PCR; the TCRdb copy retains only in-frame clones and omits some. The sample has 55,000 to 70,000 clones, around 90% seen once. Sequenced here: CD4+ T cells from peripheral blood mononuclear cells, sampled after pregnancy. These TCRs come from a female donor with multiple sclerosis, enrolled in a pregnancy study. The CDR3 runs from the conserved cysteine through the conserved F or W. The D gene is left open where the match is weak. A row's size may be missing; if present it is once, few, many or a size class.

D | size | J | V | DNA | CDR3
TRBD2 | . | TRBJ2-1 | TRBV11-2 | TGTGCCAGCAGACTAAGCGGGAGCTCCTACAATGAGCAGTTCTTC | CASRLSGSSYNEQFF
. | . | TRBJ1-1 | TRBV9 | TGTGCCAGCAGCCCTAAGGGAGGGCTCAGGGAGAACACTGAAGCTTTCTTT | CASSPKGGLRENTEAFF
TRBD1 | once | TRBJ1-4 | TRBV18 | TGTGCCAGCTCACAGGGACAGCCTGTTTCTAATGAAAAACTGTTTTTT | CASSQGQPVSNEKLFF
TRBD2 | once | TRBJ2-1 | TRBV6-1 | TGTGCCAGCAGTGAAAGAACAGGGACTAGCGGGGGGAATGAGCAGTTCTTC | CASSERTGTSGGNEQFF
. | . | TRBJ1-1 | TRBV10-3 | TGTGCCATCAGTGGTCGCTTCGGACAGATGAACACTGAAGCTTTCTTT | CAISGRFGQMNTEAFF
TRBD2 | . | TRBJ2-3 | TRBV6-1 | TGTGCCAGCAGTGCTCACTCCGGGACTAGCGGGGGAAACACAGATACGCAGTATTTT | CASSAHSGTSGGNTDTQYF
. | . | TRBJ2-2 | TRBV5-1 | TGCGCCAGCAGCGGGGGACAGCGGGTGGCCACCGGGGAGCTGTTTTTT | CASSGGQRVATGELFF
TRBD1 | . | TRBJ1-5 | TRBV19 | TGTGCCAGTAGTAGACAGGGGATTGGAAATCAGCCCCAGCATTTT | CASSRQGIGNQPQHF
TRBD2 | once | TRBJ2-3 | TRBV27 | TGTGCGTCTCGGGCAGGGCGCCTAGCGGGGACCACAGATACGCAGTATTTT | CASRAGRLAGTTDTQYF
TRBD2 | few | TRBJ2-3 | TRBV5-1 | TGCGCCAGCAGCTTGGTGCTAGCGGGAGGCACAGATACGCAGTATTTT | CASSLVLAGGTDTQYF
. | . | TRBJ2-6 | TRBV7-8 | TGTGCCAGCAGTTCGGGACTTCTGCCGGCCAACGTCCTGACTTTC | CASSSGLLPANVLTF
. | . | TRBJ2-7 | TRBV5-4 | TGTGCCAGCAGCTTGGAAAGCGGTTCCTACGAGCAGTACTTC | CASSLESGSYEQYF
TRBD1 | . | TRBJ1-3 | TRBV6-6 | TGTGCCAGCAGTCGCACTACAGGGGGCGCTGGAAACACCATATATTTT | CASSRTTGGAGNTIYF
. | once | TRBJ1-6 | TRBV9 | TGTGCCAGCAGCGTAGATCGGACGAGGGCTTCACCCCTCCACTTT | CASSVDRTRASPLHF
. | . | TRBJ1-5 | TRBV15 | TGTGCCACCAGCAGAGATGGCCGGTCCCTAGGGCATTTT | CATSRDGRSLGHF
. | . | TRBJ1-1 | TRBV18 | TGTGCCAGCTCACCGCAGGGTTCTGACACTGAAGCTTTCTTT | CASSPQGSDTEAFF
TRBD2 | . | TRBJ2-1 | TRBV11-3 | TGTGCCAGCAGCTTAGATGCGGCTAGCGGGACAATCTTCTTC | CASSLDAASGTIFF
TRBD1 | . | TRBJ2-5 | TRBV18 | TGTGCCAGCTCACCACCGGTGGGCGAACAGGGGGAGACCCAGTACTTC | CASSPPVGEQGETQYF
. | . | TRBJ2-2 | TRBV27 | TGTGCCAGCAGTTTACGGGGGGCCGACACCGGGGAGCTGTTTTTT | CASSLRGADTGELFF
TRBD2 | . | TRBJ2-5 | TRBV5-4 | TGTGCCAGCAGCTTCGACATAGCGGGGGGAGGGGAGACCCAGTACTTC | CASSFDIAGGGETQYF
. | . | TRBJ2-6 | TRBV9 | TGTGCCAGCAGCGCCGTCTCTGGGGCCAACGTCCTGACTTTC | CASSAVSGANVLTF
TRBD2 | . | TRBJ2-1 | TRBV19 | TGTGCCAGTAGTATGACTAGCGGGTTTTCCTACAATGAGCAGTTCTTC | CASSMTSGFSYNEQFF
TRBD1 | . | TRBJ1-1 | TRBV7-9 | TGTGCCAGCAGCGCGACAGGGGGCAGTGAAGCTTTCTTT | CASSATGGSEAFF